These 28 T cell receptor beta chains share one sample of origin, sequenced in a study of Ad26.COV2.S vaccination and SARS-CoV-2 variants. The treatment here: about 20 received Ad26.COV2.S at low or high dose, single or two shots; 5 received placebo; per-sample allocation not given. Repertoires come from day 63 after the first vaccine or placebo injection. Sequencing used immunoSEQ multiplex PCR; TCRdb keeps in-frame clones, though not all of them. Found here are 300,000 to 350,000 clones, 88% of them singletons; the top ten hold around 6.4%. The sample here was peripheral blood, taken in a trial of Ad26.COV2.S vaccine versus placebo. Every receptor here comes from a person between 18 and 65 years old who received the Ad26.COV2.S COVID-19 vaccine or a placebo.

For the CDR3, the DNA is TGTGCCATGGCGGGTTTGGTTCGGGTGGGTAGAGGAAACACCATATATTTT. This translates into CAMAGLVRVGRGNTIYF. The chain employs TRBV28 and TRBJ1-3; D gene unclear. The CDR3 loop spans 17 amino acids. CDR1 and CDR2 from the germline V gene are MDHEN and SYDVKM. The germline V and J ends were trimmed by 10 bases and 4 bases, with 26 bases remaining between them.

The table lists this clone with a count of one. This chain connects TRBV7-6 to TRBJ2-2, with 8 bases matching TRBD1. The CDR3 length is 16 residues. V was clipped by 5 bases and J by 8 bases; unmatched bases: 13. In germline, CDR1 is SGHVS, CDR2 FNYEAQ. CDR3 amino acids: CASSPRPTGDRGELFF. DNA for the CDR3: TGTGCCAGCAGCCCCCGCCCGACAGGGGATAGGGGGGAGCTGTTTTTT. The entire variable domain, with the rest obtained from reference TRBV7-6 and TRBJ2-2, is as follows: GAGVSQSPRYKVTKRGQDVALRCDPISGHVSLYWYRQALGQGPEFLTYFNYEAQQDKSGLPNDRFSAERPEGSISTLTIQRTEQRDSAMYRCASSPRPTGDRGELFFGEGSRLTVL.

The CDR3 nucleotides read TGTGCCCGTCAGGGGCTAAACACTGAAGCTTTCTTT. Encoded protein: CARQGLNTEAFF. The V and J genes are TRBV30 and TRBJ1-1, with a possible D match to TRBD1 (6 bases). CDR3 length: 12 amino acids. With 8 bases removed from V and 2 bases from J, the gap between germline ends came to 12 bases. Germline V gene data show CDR1 as GTSNPN and CDR2 as SVGIG (reference sequence).

V is TRBV5-1 and J is TRBJ2-7; weak D call: TRBD2 (6 bases). Per the germline V gene, CDR1 is SGHRS and CDR2 is YFSETQ. The V gene lost 2 bases and the J gene lost 4 bases, with 19 bases spanning the gap. The CDR3 spans 16 residues. CDR3 amino acids: CASSLGSGTLAYEQYF. The DNA of the CDR3 is TGCGCCAGCAGCTTAGGAAGTGGGACTCTTGCTTACGAGCAGTACTTC.

The chain is built from TRBV27 and TRBJ1-5, with 10 positions matching TRBD1. The germline gives CDR1 MNHEY, CDR2 SMNVEV (reference sequence). The CDR3 extends over 15 amino acids. The junction had 2 bases not matched to a gene; V was cut back by 1 base and J by 5 bases. This CDR3 is CASSLWGTGDQPQHF. The CDR3 DNA is TGTGCCAGCAGTTTATGGGGGACAGGGGATCAGCCCCAGCATTTT.

The chain employs TRBV28 and TRBJ1-5, with D uncertain. There are 14 residues in the CDR3. Germline-derived CDR1 and CDR2 are MDHEN and SYDVKM. The V and J ends lost 1 base and 2 bases respectively, with 6 bases between them. CDR3 nucleotide sequence: TGTGCCAGCAGTTTATCGGCCCGCAATCAGCCCCAGCATTTT. Translated: CASSLSARNQPQHF.

V gene TRBV6-6 combines with J gene TRBJ1-2; 9 bases line up with TRBD1. Trimming at V came to 2 bases and at J to 4 bases, leaving 5 bases not matched to a gene. The CDR3 totals 15 residues. Germline lookup yields CDR1 MNHNY and CDR2 SVGAGI (reference sequence). The CDR3 nucleotides read TGTGCCAGCAGTTACAGCGGGACAGGGCTCTATGGCTACACCTTC. It yields the protein CASSYSGTGLYGYTF.

This clone appeared a single time. This chain links TRBV18 with TRBJ2-7; TRBD1 or TRBD2 may be the D gene (5 bases each). CDR1 and CDR2 (germline): KGHSH, LQKENI. V was pared by 6 bases and J by 2 bases, with 14 bases between. The length of the CDR3 is 14 residues. The CDR3 loop is CASSPGTDPYEQYF. Written as DNA, the CDR3 is TGTGCCAGCTCGCCCGGGACGGACCCCTACGAGCAGTACTTC.

This chain joins TRBV11-3 and TRBJ1-5; D remains unclear. Germline V gene data show CDR1 as SGHNT and CDR2 as YENEEA. The CDR3 is 13 amino acids. Trimming pared 7 bases from V and 4 bases from J, leaving 11 bases between. This chain's CDR3 is CASIETGNQPQHF. In nucleotides, the CDR3 is TGTGCCAGCATCGAGACCGGGAATCAGCCCCAGCATTTT.

This chain joins TRBV10-3 and TRBJ1-1; 8 nucleotides line up with TRBD1. V lost 6 bases, J lost 4 bases, and 10 bases stayed unmatched. CDR1 is ENHRY and CDR2 is SYGVKD in the germline V gene. CDR3 size: 15 residues. CDR3 sequence: CAIRRGQVSVTEAFF. The DNA of the CDR3 is TGTGCCATCAGGCGGGGACAGGTATCTGTCACTGAAGCTTTCTTT.

The rearrangement joins TRBV28 to TRBJ1-2, with unresolved D. Germline V gives CDR1 MDHEN, CDR2 SYDVKM. The CDR3 length is 14 residues. V gave up 4 bases and J gave up 8 bases, with 17 bases separating them. The CDR3 protein is CASSSRRSLGGYTF. The CDR3 DNA is TGTGCCAGCAGTTCCCGCCGGAGCCTGGGGGGCTACACCTTC.

This chain uses TRBV27 with TRBJ2-3; D call uncertain. Germline CDR1 is MNHEY and CDR2 is SMNVEV (reference sequence). V was cut by 0 bases and J by 11 bases, with 12 bases left in between. The CDR3 sequence is 13 residues long. The DNA of the CDR3 is TGTGCCAGCAGTTTATCCTCGATAGGAAAGCAGTATTTT. The encoded protein is CASSLSSIGKQYF.

J is TRBJ2-7 and V is TRBV10-3, with D unclear. Germline values: CDR1 ENHRY, CDR2 SYGVKD. V dropped 5 bases and J dropped 0 bases, with 5 bases sitting between them. The CDR3 sequence is 12 residues long. The CDR3 spells CAISQSSYEQYF. CDR3 nucleotide sequence: TGTGCCATCAGTCAGAGCTCCTACGAGCAGTACTTC.

This clone appeared a single time. CDR3 in amino acids: CASSLRTGVNYGYTF. The CDR3 DNA sequence: TGTGCCAGCAGTTTAAGGACAGGGGTTAATTATGGCTACACCTTC. The rearrangement links TRBV6-5 to TRBJ1-2, with 9 bases aligning to TRBD1. The CDR3 length is 15 residues. Germline V CDR1 and CDR2: MNHEY, SVGAGI. V lost 4 bases to trimming and J lost 5 bases; unmatched junction nucleotides: 8.

V usage is TRBV19 and J usage is TRBJ1-4, with D perhaps TRBD1 (5 bases). V was pared by 4 bases and J by 8 bases, with 20 bases between. The germline V gene has CDR1 LNHDA and CDR2 SQIVND (reference sequence). The CDR3 sequence is 16 residues long. The CDR3 reads CASSKGKGRGGEKLFF. CDR3 bases: TGTGCCAGTAGTAAAGGGAAGGGACGGGGAGGAGAAAAACTGTTTTTT.

This chain uses TRBV7-2 with TRBJ1-2, with 9 bases that match TRBD1. The germline V gene encodes CDR1 SGHTA and CDR2 FQGNSA. The CDR3 is 15 amino acids. With 1 base clipped from V and 4 bases from J, the junction kept 4 bases outside the gene matches. CDR3 amino acids: CASSLEQGAVYGYTF. Here the CDR3 DNA reads TGTGCCAGCAGCTTAGAACAGGGGGCCGTCTATGGCTACACCTTC.

This chain uses TRBV7-3 with TRBJ2-7; 8 bases map to TRBD2. Germline V CDR1 and CDR2: SGHTA, FQGTGA. The V and J ends lost 0 bases and 0 bases, in that order; junction bases with no gene match: 10. This CDR3 has 18 residues. CDR3 nucleotides: TGTGCCAGCAGCTTAACAGGACTAGCTCACGACAGCTCCTACGAGCAGTACTTC. Translating gives CASSLTGLAHDSSYEQYF.

This sequence joins TRBV19 and TRBJ1-5, with D unclear. This CDR3 region has 16 residues. Germline CDR1 LNHDA, CDR2 SQIVND (reference sequence). V dropped 3 bases and J dropped 4 bases, with 16 bases sitting between them. CDR3 in DNA: TGTGCCAGTAGTATCAGTTCCCATTCCCTAAATCAGCCCCAGCATTTT. This encodes CASSISSHSLNQPQHF.

This clone was found many times. The gene calls are TRBV6-5 and TRBJ2-5; D remains unclear. Deletions cut 0 bases from V and 2 bases from J, with 10 bases between. The CDR3 consists of 15 residues. CDR1 MNHEY and CDR2 SVGAGI come from the germline V gene. The CDR3 coding sequence is TGTGCCAGCAGTTACTCCGAGGCGTCTCAAGAGACCCAGTACTTC. Its protein is CASSYSEASQETQYF.

This chain joins TRBV13 and TRBJ1-5; D might be TRBD1 (5 bases). V lost 0 bases, J lost 2 bases, and 5 bases lay in between. Germline assignment: CDR1 PRHDT and CDR2 FYEKMQ (reference sequence). This CDR3 has 14 amino acids. CDR3: CASSLGRGNQPQHF. CDR3 DNA: TGTGCCAGCAGCTTAGGCAGGGGCAATCAGCCCCAGCATTTT.

This chain links TRBV25-1 with TRBJ1-2; a weak D match, TRBD1 (5 bases). The CDR3 spans 14 residues. In germline, CDR1 is MGHDK, CDR2 SYGVNS. V lost 0 bases and J lost 8, with 13 bases in between. DNA for the CDR3: TGTGCCAGCAGTGAATATTTTTGGGGGGAAGGCTACACCTTC. Translated: CASSEYFWGEGYTF.

V gene TRBV30 combines with J gene TRBJ2-2; D possibly uses TRBD1 or TRBD2 (6 bases each). Germline V CDR1 and CDR2: GTSNPN, SVGIG (reference sequence). The CDR3 extends over 16 amino acids. Trimming pared 0 bases from V and 6 bases from J, leaving 17 bases between. As DNA, the CDR3 is TGTGCCTGGAGTGTAGGGGGGCTTACTTTGCCCGGGGAGCTGTTTTTT. Protein sequence: CAWSVGGLTLPGELFF.

V gene TRBV7-3 combines with J gene TRBJ2-1, with 13 bases that match TRBD2. The CDR3 covers 16 residues. Germline values: CDR1 SGHTA, CDR2 FQGTGA. With V trimmed by 6 bases and J by 4 bases, 6 bases remained unmatched. This CDR3 is CASSPRLAGGYNEQFF. In DNA, the CDR3 is TGTGCCAGCAGTCCCCGACTAGCGGGAGGTTACAATGAGCAGTTCTTC.

The chain couples TRBV12-3 or TRBV12-4 to TRBJ1-4; D remains ambiguous. Between the trimmed V and J ends, which lost 3 bases and 8 bases, there was a span of 7 bases. This CDR3 region has 12 residues. CDR3 sequence (DNA): TGTGCCAGCAGTTTGAAGCCCGAAAAACTGTTTTTT. Its translation is CASSLKPEKLFF.

Here the CDR3 DNA reads TGTGCCAGCAGTTTACGTCCCAGGGGGTCCTACGAGCAGTACTTC. Protein: CASSLRPRGSYEQYF. The gene calls are TRBV28 and TRBJ2-7; 7 positions match TRBD1. Germline CDR1 reads MDHEN; CDR2 reads SYDVKM. There are 15 residues in the CDR3. Trimming took 2 bases from V and 1 from J; bases not matched to a gene: 5.

This clone was seen a single time. The V call is TRBV25-1, the J call TRBJ2-1; D uncertain. V lost 2 bases and J 9 bases, leaving 8 bases between the germline ends. The CDR3 consists of 12 residues. Germline CDR1 is MGHDK and CDR2 is SYGVNS. The CDR3 DNA sequence: TGTGCCAGCAGTGAAGCCTTCAGTGAGCAGTTCTTC. This encodes CASSEAFSEQFF.

V and J are TRBV27 and TRBJ2-1; unclear D gene. The CDR3 loop spans 13 amino acids. The V end was cut by 4 bases, the J end by 0 bases, with 4 bases between. Germline V gives CDR1 MNHEY, CDR2 SMNVEV (reference sequence). The CDR3: CASSSYSYNEQFF. Written as DNA, the CDR3 is TGTGCCAGCAGTTCCTACTCCTACAATGAGCAGTTCTTC.

V usage is TRBV5-8 and J usage is TRBJ1-5, with unresolved D. The CDR3 length is 11 residues. The V gene lost 4 bases and the J gene lost 1 base, with 0 bases spanning the gap. CDR1 SGHTS and CDR2 YDEGEE come from the germline V gene. CDR3 region: CASSSNQPQHF. Written as DNA, the CDR3 is TGTGCCAGCAGCAGCAATCAGCCCCAGCATTTT.